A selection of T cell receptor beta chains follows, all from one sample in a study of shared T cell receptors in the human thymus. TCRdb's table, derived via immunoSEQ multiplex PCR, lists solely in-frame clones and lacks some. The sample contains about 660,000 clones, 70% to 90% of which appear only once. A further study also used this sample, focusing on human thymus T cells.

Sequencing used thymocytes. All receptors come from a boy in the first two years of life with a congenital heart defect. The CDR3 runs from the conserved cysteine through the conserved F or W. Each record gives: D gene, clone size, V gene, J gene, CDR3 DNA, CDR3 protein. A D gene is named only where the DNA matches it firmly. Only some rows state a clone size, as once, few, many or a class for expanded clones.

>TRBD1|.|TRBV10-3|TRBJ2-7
TGTGCCAGCGGACAGGGGGCCTACGAGCAGTACTTC
CASGQGAYEQYF
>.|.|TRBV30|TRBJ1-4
TGTGCCTGGAGGATCCAAACTACAGGTACACTGTTTTTT
CAWRIQTTGTLFF
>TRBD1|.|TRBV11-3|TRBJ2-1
TGTGCCAGCAGCTTAGCAGTTGGGACAGGGTCTTCCAATGAGCAGTTCTTC
CASSLAVGTGSSNEQFF
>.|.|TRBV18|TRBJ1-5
TGTGCCAGCTCAGGTCCCAACCGAACAAACACCCCCCAGCATTTT
CASSGPNRTNTPQHF
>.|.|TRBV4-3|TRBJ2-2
TGCGCCAGCAGCCAAGATCTCACAGTATGGACCGGGGAGCTGTTTTTT
CASSQDLTVWTGELFF
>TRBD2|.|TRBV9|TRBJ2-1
TGTGCCAGCTTAATAGCGGGGGGGTACTCTGAGCAGTTCTTC
CASLIAGGYSEQFF
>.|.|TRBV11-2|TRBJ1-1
TGTGCCAGCAGCTCCCCGGCGGGGTTGAACACTGAAGCTTTCTTT
CASSSPAGLNTEAFF
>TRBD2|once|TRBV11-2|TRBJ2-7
TGTGCCAGCAGCTCCGAAGCGGGAAAGGGTTGCGAGCAGTACTTC
CASSSEAGKGCEQYF
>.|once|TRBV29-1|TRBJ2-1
TGCAGCGTACACCGGTCCAGGGTATCTAGCAATGAGCAGTTCTTC
CSVHRSRVSSNEQFF
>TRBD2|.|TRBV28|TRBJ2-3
TGTGCCAGCAGTTTCCGGGAGGGTTGGGATACGCAGTATTTT
CASSFREGWDTQYF
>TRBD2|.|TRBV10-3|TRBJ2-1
TGTGCCATCAGCTCTAGCGGGGGCCCATACAATGAGCAGTTCTTC
CAISSSGGPYNEQFF
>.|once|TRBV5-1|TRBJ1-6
TGCGCCAGCAGCTTGAGACAGGTCTCAGATCCCCTCCACTTT
CASSLRQVSDPLHF
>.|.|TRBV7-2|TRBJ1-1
TGTGCCAGCAGCGAGGGTTTGGAAGCTTTCTTT
CASSEGLEAFF
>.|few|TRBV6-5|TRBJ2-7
TGTGCCAGCAGTTACTCGTGGGACTCGGGCTCCTACGAGCAGTACTTC
CASSYSWDSGSYEQYF